A selection of T cell receptor beta chains follows, all from one sample in a study of cytomegalovirus exposure and HLA in healthy donors. Sequencing was performed with immunoSEQ multiplex PCR; in TCRdb, only in-frame clones are kept and a portion is missing. This repertoire includes about 49,000 clones. The sequencing input was PBMCs. Every receptor here comes from a young man in good health and CMV-seropositive. Both conserved end residues are part of each CDR3. Fields, in order: V gene, D gene, J gene, CDR3 protein, CDR3 DNA. A D gene is named only where the DNA matches it firmly.

>TRBV27|TRBD1|TRBJ1-2
CASRVTGGANYGYTF
TGTGCCAGCAGGGTAACAGGGGGCGCGAACTATGGCTACACCTTC
>TRBV9|-|TRBJ2-7
CASSVMWGPEGEQYF
TGTGCCAGCAGCGTTATGTGGGGGCCTGAGGGCGAGCAGTACTTC
>TRBV29-1|TRBD1|TRBJ2-7
CSASGQASYEQYF
TGCAGCGCCTCCGGACAGGCTTCCTACGAGCAGTACTTC
>TRBV9|TRBD2|TRBJ2-1
CASSVGLAGESEQFF
TGTGCCAGCAGCGTAGGCCTAGCGGGAGAGAGTGAGCAGTTCTTC
>TRBV4-2|-|TRBJ2-5
CASSTLQGSQETQYF
TGTGCCAGCAGCACATTGCAGGGTTCTCAAGAGACCCAGTACTTC
>TRBV19|-|TRBJ1-2
CASKTFPNYGYTF
TGTGCCAGTAAGACATTCCCTAACTATGGCTACACCTTC
>TRBV27|TRBD1|TRBJ1-2
CASLSRRDRGSYGYTF
TGTGCCAGCCTATCACGACGGGACAGGGGGTCCTATGGCTACACCTTC
>TRBV5-1|-|TRBJ2-3
CASSLWAFPDTQYF
TGCGCCAGCAGCTTGTGGGCTTTTCCAGATACGCAGTATTTT
>TRBV2|TRBD2|TRBJ2-7
CASSEGLAGPSYEQYF
TGTGCCAGCAGTGAAGGTCTAGCGGGACCCTCCTACGAGCAGTACTTC
>TRBV27|TRBD1|TRBJ2-1
CASSFPGTDGKFF
TGTGCCAGCAGTTTCCCCGGGACAGATGGGAAGTTCTTC
>TRBV5-4|TRBD1|TRBJ2-7
CASSLVGQGSEQYF
TGTGCCAGCAGCTTGGTGGGACAGGGGTCCGAGCAGTACTTC
>TRBV15|TRBD2|TRBJ2-3
CATSRGSASGRADTQYF
TGTGCCACCAGCAGAGGCTCTGCTAGCGGGAGGGCAGATACGCAGTATTTT
>TRBV25-1|-|TRBJ1-1
CASSEVIGGNTEAFF
TGTGCCAGCAGTGAAGTTATAGGAGGAAACACTGAAGCTTTCTTT
>TRBV2|-|TRBJ2-1
CARGGDGQFF
TGTGCCAGGGGAGGTGACGGGCAGTTCTTC
>TRBV7-9|TRBD1|TRBJ2-5
CASSLGGTGGETQYF
TGTGCCAGCAGCTTAGGGGGGACAGGGGGCGAGACCCAGTACTTC
>TRBV19|TRBD1|TRBJ1-2
CASSIILYRTGTPYGYTF
TGTGCCAGTAGTATAATCCTTTACCGGACAGGAACCCCATATGGCTACACCTTC
>TRBV30|TRBD1|TRBJ2-3
CAWRYPTGGVGTDTQYF
TGTGCCTGGAGGTACCCTACAGGGGGCGTAGGCACAGATACGCAGTATTTT
>TRBV5-1|TRBD1|TRBJ2-3
CASNRGTGEIDTQYF
TGCGCCAGCAACCGAGGGACAGGAGAGATAGATACGCAGTATTTT
>TRBV6-5|-|TRBJ1-5
CASSSEQGNQPQHF
TGTGCCAGCAGTAGTGAACAGGGAAATCAGCCCCAGCATTTT
>TRBV6-1|-|TRBJ1-5
CASSIQGGLGQPQHF
TGTGCCAGCAGTATACAGGGTGGGCTAGGTCAGCCCCAGCATTTT